This is a list of T cell receptor beta chains from one sample in a study of control samples from healthy donors and cancer patients. Method: immunoSEQ multiplex PCR; TCRdb's copy keeps in-frame clones and lacks some. The sample carries 200,000 to 250,000 clones, over 90% recorded once. Sequences were obtained from blood. These receptors were obtained from a man in his fifties or sixties in good health. Both conserved end residues are part of each CDR3. Fields, in order: J gene, D gene, clone size, V gene, CDR3 DNA, CDR3 protein. D genes are given only for firm matches. Only some rows state a clone size, as once, few, many or a class for expanded clones.

TRBJ2-7 | TRBD1 | once | TRBV29-1 | TGCAGCGTTGATGGAGTAGGGGGCCCTTCCTACGAGCAGTACTTC | CSVDGVGGPSYEQYF
TRBJ2-3 | TRBD2 | - | TRBV7-3 | TGTGCCAGCAGCGAGGGACTAGCGGGGGTGGGAGATACGCAGTATTTT | CASSEGLAGVGDTQYF
TRBJ1-5 | - | - | TRBV9 | TGTGCCAGCAGCGTTGGGGCAGGGAATCAGCCCCAGCATTTT | CASSVGAGNQPQHF
TRBJ2-7 | TRBD2 | once | TRBV27 | TGTGCCAGCAGTCCCGGCGGGGGGTTTCGCTACGAGCAGTACTTC | CASSPGGGFRYEQYF
TRBJ1-6 | - | once | TRBV19 | TGTGCCAGTAGTGAGGAACATAAGATAAATTCACCCCTCCACTTT | CASSEEHKINSPLHF
TRBJ1-5 | - | once | TRBV20-1 | TGCAGTGCTAACAGGGAACCCCAGCATTTT | CSANREPQHF
TRBJ1-6 | TRBD1 | - | TRBV10-3 | TGTGCCATCAGTGAGTCGAAGGGACAGGGGTATTCACCCCTCCACTTT | CAISESKGQGYSPLHF
TRBJ2-2 | - | - | TRBV18 | TGTGCCAGCTCACTACTTTCACACAGAAACACCGGGGAGCTGTTTTTT | CASSLLSHRNTGELFF
TRBJ1-1 | TRBD1 | once | TRBV11-2 | TGTGCCAGCAGGGGGACAGGGGCCAAAAACACTGAAGCTTTCTTT | CASRGTGAKNTEAFF
TRBJ1-4 | - | - | TRBV25-1 | TGTGCCAGCGGGAGGTGGGAGAATGAAAAACTGTTTTTT | CASGRWENEKLFF
TRBJ1-3 | TRBD1 | - | TRBV19 | TGTGCCAGTCGGACAGGATCCTCTGGAAACACCATATATTTT | CASRTGSSGNTIYF
TRBJ1-5 | - | once | TRBV12-3/TRBV12-4 | TGTGCCAGCAGTTACCTTAATCAGCCCCAGCATTTT | CASSYLNQPQHF
TRBJ2-3 | - | - | TRBV28 | TGTGCCAGCAGAGTCCGGGACACCAGCACAGATACGCAGTATTTT | CASRVRDTSTDTQYF
TRBJ1-2 | TRBD1 | - | TRBV6-5 | TGTGCCAGCAGCCGCGAGACAGGGGCCTATGGCTACACCTTC | CASSRETGAYGYTF
TRBJ1-4 | - | - | TRBV7-8 | TGTGCCAGCAGCCCCCTGGGCAGGTACGATGAAAAACTGTTTTTT | CASSPLGRYDEKLFF
TRBJ1-3 | - | - | TRBV6-2/TRBV6-3 | TGTGCCAGCAGTTACTCAGGACTGAGAGGAGGAAACACCATATATTTT | CASSYSGLRGGNTIYF
TRBJ1-1 | - | - | TRBV5-1 | TGCGCCAGCAGCTTGGATCCGGGACTGCCTGCTTTAGCTTTCTTT | CASSLDPGLPALAFF
TRBJ2-6 | TRBD2 | - | TRBV18 | TGTGCCAGCGCTCCCAACGGGGGGGAGGCCAACGTCCTGACTTTC | CASAPNGGEANVLTF
TRBJ2-3 | - | - | TRBV4-2 | TGTGCCAGCAGCCAAGCGGTCCAGGGTTTGGGAAGGACAGATACGCAGTATTTT | CASSQAVQGLGRTDTQYF
TRBJ2-1 | TRBD2 | - | TRBV28 | TGTGCCAGCCTGAGCGGGGGGGCCTCAGGTTTAAATGAGCAGTTCTTC | CASLSGGASGLNEQFF
TRBJ1-2 | TRBD1 | - | TRBV19 | TGTGCCAGTAGTAGAGGGACAGGGGATCTCTATGGCTACACCTTC | CASSRGTGDLYGYTF
TRBJ1-5 | - | - | TRBV28 | TGTGCCAGCACCCAGGAGAGGCTTGGCAATCAGCCCCAGCATTTT | CASTQERLGNQPQHF
TRBJ2-6 | - | - | TRBV7-9 | TGTGCCAGCAGCTTCAGTTCAGGATGGAGGGCCAACGTCCTGACTTTC | CASSFSSGWRANVLTF
TRBJ1-6 | - | - | TRBV5-1 | TGCGCCAGCAGCTTGACCGTAATGGGCTCCTATAATTCACCCCTCCACTTT | CASSLTVMGSYNSPLHF
TRBJ1-1 | - | once | TRBV7-9 | TGTGCCAGCACCCAGGGCGGGGGAACTGAAGCTTTCTTT | CASTQGGGTEAFF
TRBJ2-5 | - | - | TRBV5-5 | TGTGCCAGCAGTTCCGGGACGAGACAAGAGACCCAGTACTTC | CASSSGTRQETQYF
TRBJ1-1 | - | few | TRBV7-2 | TGTGCCAGCAGCTTAGCGGAGGGTATGGGGGGAAGGAACACTGAAGCTTTCTTT | CASSLAEGMGGRNTEAFF
TRBJ2-1 | - | few | TRBV5-6 | TGTGCCAGCAGCCCAAGGGTGGGTGAGCAGTTCTTC | CASSPRVGEQFF
TRBJ1-3 | - | - | TRBV29-1 | TGCAGCGTTACGGCTGCTGGAAACACCATATATTTT | CSVTAAGNTIYF